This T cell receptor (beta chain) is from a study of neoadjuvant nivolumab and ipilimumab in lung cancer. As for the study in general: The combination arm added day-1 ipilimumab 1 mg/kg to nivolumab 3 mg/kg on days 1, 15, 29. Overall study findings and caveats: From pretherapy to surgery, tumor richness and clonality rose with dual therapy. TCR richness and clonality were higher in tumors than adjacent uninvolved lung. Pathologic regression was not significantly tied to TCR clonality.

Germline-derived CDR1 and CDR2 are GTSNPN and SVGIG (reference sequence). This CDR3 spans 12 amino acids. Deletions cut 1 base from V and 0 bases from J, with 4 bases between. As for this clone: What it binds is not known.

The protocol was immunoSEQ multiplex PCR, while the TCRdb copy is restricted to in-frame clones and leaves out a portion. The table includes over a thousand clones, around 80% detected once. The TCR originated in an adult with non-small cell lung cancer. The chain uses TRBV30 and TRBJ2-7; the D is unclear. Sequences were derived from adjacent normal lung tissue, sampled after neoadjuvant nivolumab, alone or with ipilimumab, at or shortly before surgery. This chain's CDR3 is CAWSASSYEQYF. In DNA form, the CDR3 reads TGTGCCTGGAGTGCCAGCTCCTACGAGCAGTACTTC.